Detailed here is one TCR beta chain. The sample is drawn from a study of CD8 T cells in Susac syndrome. The multiple sclerosis controls were treatment-naive patients, and their relapsing-remitting disease was stable or active. With random hexamers, reverse transcription was performed on about 0.5 to 1 ug of RNA. The immunoSEQ assay covered 54 Vbeta and 13 Jbeta segments for CDR3. TCRdb itself ran the immunoSEQ multiplex PCR reads through MiXCR, one entry per CDR3 protein. Found here are about 300,000 distinct CDR3 sequences, approximately 89% of them singletons; the top ten hold 0.18%. The CDR3 totals 12 residues. Trimming removed 0 bases from V and 0 bases from J, with 0 bases in between. Per germline, CDR1 SGDLS and CDR2 YYNGEE.

Specimen: CD8+ T cells from PBMCs. This clonotype was sampled from a human donor with multiple sclerosis. The chain recombines TRBV9 with TRBJ2-5, with D unclear. As DNA, the CDR3 is TGTGCCAGCAGCGTAGACCAAGAGACCCAGTACTTC. Translated: CASSVDQETQYF.